The 2 T cell receptor beta chains listed next were all sequenced from one sample in a study of regulatory and conventional T cells in RAG deficiency. The repertoire was sequenced with immunoSEQ multiplex PCR; TCRdb's copy has only in-frame clones and lacks some. The sample records fewer than 10,000 clones, more than 80% being singletons. The sorted regulatory T cells were CD4+, CD25-high and CD127-low, with genomic DNA sequenced. These data were also reused for a study on regulatory T cells. From that paper: The PCR used 52 TRBV and 13 TRBJ primers.

Source material: Tregs sorted from blood. The source of these receptors is a human donor in good health.

This clone was counted a single time. The gene calls are TRBV6-1 and TRBJ2-1; D perhaps matches TRBD2 (5 bases). Trimming removed 7 bases at V and 5 bases at J, with 12 bases between. Germline V gene lookup returns CDR1 MNHNS and CDR2 SASEGT. This CDR3 spans 13 amino acids. In DNA, the CDR3 is TGTGCCAGCACTAGAGGGCGGGACAATGAGCAGTTCTTC. It codes for CASTRGRDNEQFF.

This sequence joins TRBV29-1 and TRBJ2-3, with D possibly TRBD2 on 6 matching bases. CDR3 length: 12 amino acids. Germline lookup yields CDR1 SQVTM and CDR2 ANQGSEA. Trimming removed 1 base at V and 4 bases at J, with 6 bases between. The CDR3 DNA follows: TGCAGCGTTGAAGCGGGAGCAGATACGCAGTATTTT. As protein: CSVEAGADTQYF.